This T cell receptor beta chain was recovered during a study of T cell responses to AZD1222 COVID-19 vaccine. Second doses were pooled across both intervals (about 4 or about 12 weeks). TCRdb's copy holds only in-frame clones and misses some; the assay was immunoSEQ multiplex PCR. The sample holds about 110,000 clones, about 92% seen once. The sequenced sample was peripheral blood, obtained 28 days after the second AZD1222 dose. This TCR was recovered from an adult who received the AZD1222 COVID-19 vaccine.

The CDR3 DNA is TGTGCCAGCAGTTACGCTGGGCAGGAGTTTCCCCAGCATTTT. Its translation: CASSYAGQEFPQHF. The chain employs TRBV6-5 and TRBJ1-5; no definite D call. Germline CDR1 MNHEY, CDR2 SVGAGI. The CDR3 is 14 amino acids. V gave up 2 bases and J gave up 10 bases, with 15 bases separating them.